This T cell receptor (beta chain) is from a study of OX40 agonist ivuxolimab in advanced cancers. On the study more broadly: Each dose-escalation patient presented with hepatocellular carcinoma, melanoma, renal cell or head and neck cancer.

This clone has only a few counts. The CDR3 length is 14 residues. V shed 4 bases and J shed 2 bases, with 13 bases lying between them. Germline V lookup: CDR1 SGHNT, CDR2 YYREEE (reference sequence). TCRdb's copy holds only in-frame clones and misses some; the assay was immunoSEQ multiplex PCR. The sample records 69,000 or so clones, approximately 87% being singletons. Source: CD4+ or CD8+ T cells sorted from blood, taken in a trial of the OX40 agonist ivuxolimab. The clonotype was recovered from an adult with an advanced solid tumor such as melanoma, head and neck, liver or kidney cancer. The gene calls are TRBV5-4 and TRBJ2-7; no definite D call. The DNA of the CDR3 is TGTGCCAGCAGCCTCGTGTCGTCCCCCTACGAGCAGTACTTC. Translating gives CASSLVSSPYEQYF.